These 21 T cell receptor beta chains share one sample of origin, sequenced in a study of a mutant IDH1 vaccine in newly diagnosed glioma. Time point of the sample: week 47, end of study. The vaccine gave 300 ug of a 20-mer mutant IDH1 peptide subcutaneously per dose. Sequencing was performed with immunoSEQ multiplex PCR; in TCRdb, only in-frame clones are kept and a portion is missing. Of roughly 86,000 clones listed, roughly 90% are singletons. These receptors have no identified antigens. The sample in question was PBMCs, obtained from a glioma patient whose treatment included an IDH1 peptide vaccine. The receptors were gathered from a woman aged 45-59 years with glioma.

The chain has TRBV15 and TRBJ2-1; a weak D match, TRBD2 (6 bases). CDR3 length: 14 amino acids. Per germline, CDR1 LNHNV and CDR2 YYDKDF (reference sequence). V lost 4 bases to trimming and J lost 3 bases, with 10 bases between them. CDR3 sequence: CATSTGRGYNEQFF. The DNA for the CDR3 is TGTGCCACCAGCACCGGGCGGGGCTACAATGAGCAGTTCTTC.

The rearrangement links TRBV19 to TRBJ2-4; TRBD2 is a possible D gene (6 bases). V was pared by 5 bases and J by 9 bases, with 14 bases between. Germline-derived CDR1 and CDR2 are LNHDA and SQIVND (reference sequence). This CDR3 spans 13 amino acids. CDR3: CASSLGGVGIQYF. CDR3 DNA sequence: TGTGCCAGTAGTTTAGGAGGGGTAGGCATTCAGTACTTC.

The sample holds a few counts of this clone. The chain uses TRBV20-1 and TRBJ1-2; D is uncertain. The V gene's germline CDR1 is DFQATT and CDR2 SNEGSKA (reference sequence). The CDR3 sequence is 11 residues long. Trimming cost V 6 bases and J 6 bases, with 11 bases left between them. The CDR3 DNA reads as TGCAGTGCGCTTGCCCAGAATGGCTACACCTTC. It is translated as CSALAQNGYTF.

The chain is built from TRBV2 and TRBJ2-3, with 7 positions matching TRBD1. CDR1 is SNHLY, CDR2 FYNNEI, per germline. The CDR3 length is 12 residues. J lost 4 bases, V lost 6 bases, and 1 base had no gene match. CDR3 region: CASSQGADTQYF. The CDR3 coding sequence is TGTGCCAGCAGCCAGGGGGCAGATACGCAGTATTTT. Using reference TRBV2 and TRBJ2-3 for the parts outside the CDR3, the full variable domain is EPEVTQTPSHQVTQMGQEVILRCVPISNHLYFYWYRQILGQKVEFLVSFYNNEISEKSEIFDDQFSVERPDGSNFTLKIRSTKLEDSAMYFCASSQGADTQYFGPGTRLTVL.

This clone was seen more than once but under ten times. The CDR3 DNA reads as TGTGCCAGCAGCCGCAGGTTTAAACAGCCACAAGAGACCCAGTACTTC. Its translation: CASSRRFKQPQETQYF. The chain recombines TRBV7-8 with TRBJ2-5; D ambiguous. Germline CDR1 and CDR2: SGHVS and FQNEAQ. The CDR3 loop spans 16 amino acids. V lost 5 bases and J 2 bases, leaving 18 bases between the germline ends.

This chain links TRBV13 with TRBJ2-7; 12 positions match TRBD2. The CDR3 covers 15 residues. The junction had 4 bases not matched to a gene; V was cut back by 5 bases and J by 2 bases. Germline V lookup: CDR1 PRHDT, CDR2 FYEKMQ (reference sequence). Here the CDR3 DNA reads TGTGCCAGCAGCGGCCGACTAGCGGGGGCCTACGAGCAGTACTTC. It translates to CASSGRLAGAYEQYF.

V and J are TRBV2 and TRBJ1-2; D gene uncertain. The V gene's germline CDR1 is SNHLY and CDR2 FYNNEI. The CDR3 runs 14 residues. V shed 0 bases and J shed 8 bases, with 13 bases lying between them. CDR3 nucleotide sequence: TGTGCCAGCAGTGAAGCGCTGGCAGTGGAGGGCTACACCTTC. It yields the protein CASSEALAVEGYTF. The full variable domain, its missing parts supplied by reference TRBV2 and TRBJ1-2, is EPEVTQTPSHQVTQMGQEVILRCVPISNHLYFYWYRQILGQKVEFLVSFYNNEISEKSEIFDDQFSVERPDGSNFTLKIRSTKLEDSAMYFCASSEALAVEGYTFGSGTRLTVV.

This chain uses TRBV11-2 with TRBJ2-7, with D uncertain. Germline V gives CDR1 SGHAT, CDR2 FQNNGV. The CDR3 consists of 13 residues. With 5 bases removed from V and 2 bases from J, the gap between germline ends came to 10 bases. The CDR3 nucleotides are TGTGCCAGCAGCCCAAGGGCTACCTACGAGCAGTACTTC. Amino acids: CASSPRATYEQYF.

The V and J genes are TRBV5-1 and TRBJ2-1; the D is unclear. Germline-derived CDR1 and CDR2 are SGHRS and YFSETQ. V shed 2 bases and J shed 9 bases, with 9 bases lying between them. The CDR3 is 12 amino acids. The CDR3 here is CASSFGVVEQFF. The CDR3 DNA reads TGCGCCAGCAGCTTTGGAGTCGTTGAGCAGTTCTTC.

The chain combines TRBV29-1 with TRBJ2-7; weak D call: TRBD1 (5 bases). The CDR3 runs 12 residues. V lost 4 bases, J lost 0 bases, and 7 bases lay in between. The germline V gene has CDR1 SQVTM and CDR2 ANQGSEA. Written as DNA, the CDR3 is TGCAGCGTTGCAGACAGCTCCTACGAGCAGTACTTC. It specifies CSVADSSYEQYF.

The rearrangement links TRBV30 to TRBJ2-3, with D possibly matching TRBD2 (5 bases). Germline-derived CDR1 and CDR2 are GTSNPN and SVGIG (reference sequence). Trimming shortened V by 7 bases and J by 0 bases, and 14 bases separated the two germline ends. This CDR3 region has 14 residues. This chain's CDR3 is CASITGGSTDTQYF. In nucleotides, the CDR3 is TGTGCCTCGATCACTGGCGGGAGCACAGATACGCAGTATTTT.

The chain couples TRBV11-2 to TRBJ2-5, with 15 positions matching TRBD2. This CDR3 contains 17 residues. The V segment lost 5 bases and the J segment 0 bases; nucleotides outside the gene matches: 4. The germline gives CDR1 SGHAT, CDR2 FQNNGV. CDR3: CASSRGTSGRYQETQYF. As DNA, the CDR3 is TGTGCCAGCAGCCGCGGGACTAGCGGGAGGTACCAAGAGACCCAGTACTTC.

J is TRBJ2-7 and V is TRBV15, with a tentative D call TRBD2 (6 bases). Deletions cut 0 bases from V and 0 bases from J, with 12 bases between. There are 16 residues in the CDR3. CDR1 LNHNV and CDR2 YYDKDF come from the germline V gene (reference sequence). The DNA of the CDR3 is TGTGCCACCAGCAGAGATCCTCTGCGGGGCTCCTACGAGCAGTACTTC. This codes for CATSRDPLRGSYEQYF.

The chain joins TRBV7-2 to TRBJ1-1; no reliable D call. Trimming took 3 bases from V and 1 from J, leaving 12 bases between them. In germline, CDR1 is SGHTA, CDR2 FQGNSA. The CDR3 is made up of 15 amino acids. The CDR3 region is CASSFMAGGNTEAFF. The CDR3 DNA is TGTGCCAGCAGCTTCATGGCAGGAGGGAACACTGAAGCTTTCTTT.

The genes are TRBV30 and TRBJ1-3, with 7 positions matching TRBD1. CDR3 length: 14 amino acids. Trimming took 1 base from V and 3 from J; bases not matched to a gene: 3. In germline, CDR1 is GTSNPN, CDR2 SVGIG (reference sequence). The CDR3 spells CAWSGGGFGNTIYF. In nucleotides, the CDR3 is TGTGCCTGGAGTGGAGGGGGCTTTGGAAACACCATATATTTT.

This chain joins TRBV2 and TRBJ2-3; D perhaps matches TRBD2 (5 bases). This CDR3 is 13 amino acids long. Trimming cost V 3 bases and J 1 base, with 5 bases left between them. The germline V gene has CDR1 SNHLY and CDR2 FYNNEI. CDR3: CASSEEGTDTQYF. CDR3 coding DNA: TGTGCCAGCAGTGAGGAGGGCACAGATACGCAGTATTTT.

The V and J genes are TRBV18 and TRBJ1-5, with 8 positions matching TRBD1. Germline values: CDR1 KGHSH, CDR2 LQKENI. CDR3 length: 15 amino acids. J lost 4 bases, V lost 5 bases, and 7 bases had no gene match. The CDR3 DNA reads TGTGCCAGCTCAGCTGGGACAGGCGGTAATCAGCCCCAGCATTTT. Protein: CASSAGTGGNQPQHF. Full variable domain (rest looked up from reference TRBV18 and TRBJ1-5): NAGVMQNPRHLVRRRGQEARLRCSPMKGHSHVYWYRQLPEEGLKFMVYLQKENIIDESGMPKERFSAEFPKEGPSILRIQQVVRGDSAAYFCASSAGTGGNQPQHFGDGTRLSIL.

The chain has TRBV10-1 and TRBJ2-1; D is unclear. Trimming pared 5 bases from V and 5 bases from J, leaving 1 base between. Germline CDR1 and CDR2: WNHNN and SYGVQD (reference sequence). The CDR3 contains 10 residues. CDR3 amino acids: CASSHNEQFF. CDR3 bases: TGCGCCAGCAGTCACAATGAGCAGTTCTTC.

This clone was counted between two and nine times. V is TRBV2 and J is TRBJ1-2, with unresolved D. The CDR3 has 12 amino acids. Germline lookup yields CDR1 SNHLY and CDR2 FYNNEI. Between the trimmed V and J ends, which lost 0 bases and 9 bases, there was a span of 8 bases. The CDR3 coding sequence is TGTGCCAGCAGTGAAGCGCAAAGGAGCTACACCTTC. Residues: CASSEAQRSYTF. The full variable domain, with the rest looked up from reference TRBV2 and TRBJ1-2, is EPEVTQTPSHQVTQMGQEVILRCVPISNHLYFYWYRQILGQKVEFLVSFYNNEISEKSEIFDDQFSVERPDGSNFTLKIRSTKLEDSAMYFCASSEAQRSYTFGSGTRLTVV.

The V and J genes are TRBV28 and TRBJ1-5, with a possible D match to TRBD1 (5 bases). Trimming removed 1 base at V and 7 bases at J, with 11 bases between. The germline CDR1 and CDR2 sequences are MDHEN and SYDVKM. The CDR3 spans 14 residues. CDR3 nucleotide sequence: TGTGCCAGCAGTTTATTTAGGGGTTTGCAGCCCCAGCATTTT. Amino acid sequence: CASSLFRGLQPQHF.

The chain combines TRBV19 with TRBJ2-7; D remains unclear. This CDR3 has 12 residues. The V end was cut by 8 bases, the J end by 8 bases, with 16 bases between. Germline lookup yields CDR1 LNHDA and CDR2 SQIVND (reference sequence). In nucleotides, the CDR3 is TGTGCCAGTGGTTTGGGGTTTTTGAAGCAGTACTTC. Residues: CASGLGFLKQYF.